One and the same sample provided the 27 T cell receptor beta chains below, sequenced in a study of T cells after yellow fever vaccination. Each CDR3 protein is one row after TCRdb ran MiXCR on the 5' RACE reads. The sample includes 300,000 or so distinct CDR3 sequences, less than 9.5% of them seen just once. Sequences were derived from PBMCs, sampled roughly 47 days after the first yellow fever vaccination. These receptors originate from a man between 18 and 35 years old who received the YFV17D yellow fever vaccine.

V usage is TRBV20-1 and J usage is TRBJ2-3, with 8 nucleotides matching TRBD2. Trimming took 1 base from V and 5 from J; bases not matched to a gene: 17. CDR3 size: 18 residues. The germline gives CDR1 DFQATT, CDR2 SNEGSKA (reference sequence). The CDR3 protein is CSARGSSLSGGRGDTQYF. In nucleotides, the CDR3 is TGCAGTGCTAGAGGTTCGAGTCTTTCGGGGGGGCGAGGAGATACGCAGTATTTT.

This clonotype was counted between two and nine times. The rearrangement joins TRBV19 to TRBJ1-1, with a possible D match to TRBD1 (6 bases). Germline CDR1 LNHDA, CDR2 SQIVND (reference sequence). With 7 bases removed from V and 4 bases from J, the gap between germline ends came to 19 bases. The CDR3 contains 15 residues. The CDR3 DNA reads TGTGCCAGTATTAGGGGGGAAGAGGATAGCACTGAAGCTTTCTTT. This encodes CASIRGEEDSTEAFF.

The chain joins TRBV10-3 to TRBJ1-2; D might be TRBD1 (5 bases). The germline V and J ends were trimmed by 7 bases and 2 bases, with 11 bases remaining between them. The CDR3 contains 13 residues. From germline, CDR1 is ENHRY and CDR2 SYGVKD. The CDR3 nucleotides read TGTGCCATCACCCTGACAGAGAACTATGGCTACACCTTC. Its translation: CAITLTENYGYTF.

This clonotype has a count of ten or more. The J gene is TRBJ2-1, the V gene TRBV28, with D perhaps TRBD2 (6 bases). Germline V gene data show CDR1 as MDHEN and CDR2 as SYDVKM. The CDR3 is made up of 17 amino acids. V was pared by 7 bases and J by 0 bases, with 19 bases between. The CDR3 sequence: CASTSAGLQSSYNEQFF. The CDR3 DNA follows: TGTGCCAGCACATCTGCGGGGCTCCAGAGCTCCTACAATGAGCAGTTCTTC.

The chain links TRBV5-1 to TRBJ1-6, with 10 bases that match TRBD1. With V trimmed by 3 bases and J by 14 bases, 5 bases remained unmatched. CDR1 and CDR2 from the germline V gene are SGHRS and YFSETQ. The CDR3 runs 13 residues. The CDR3 DNA is TGCGCCAGCAGCTGGACCGGGACAGGGGCCCTCCACTTT. This gives the protein CASSWTGTGALHF. Full variable domain (missing parts from reference TRBV5-1 and TRBJ1-6): KAGVTQTPRYLIKTRGQQVTLSCSPISGHRSVSWYQQTPGQGLQFLFEYFSETQRNKGNFPGRFSGRQFSNSRSEMNVSTLELGDSALYLCASSWTGTGALHFGNGTRLTVT.

This clonotype showed up just a few times. The chain is built from TRBV29-1 and TRBJ2-2, with D hard to call. V lost 7 bases, J lost 1 base, and 13 bases lay in between. CDR3 length equals 14 residues. CDR1 and CDR2 (germline): SQVTM, ANQGSEA. The chain's CDR3 is CSALGVGNTGELFF. DNA for the CDR3: TGCAGCGCTCTTGGGGTGGGGAACACCGGGGAGCTGTTTTTT.

The V gene is TRBV25-1, the J gene TRBJ1-5; no firm D call. The CDR3 contains 14 residues. CDR1 and CDR2 from the germline V gene are MGHDK and SYGVNS. Trimming stripped 4 bases from V and 8 bases from J, with 15 bases between. As DNA, the CDR3 is TGTGCCAGCAGTGCGTACTCCATCGGGGAGCCCCAGCATTTT. Translation: CASSAYSIGEPQHF.

CDR3 coding DNA: TGTGCCAGCAGCTATATGGGACGTAGCTATGGCTACACCTTC. Its translation: CASSYMGRSYGYTF. This chain links TRBV7-2 with TRBJ1-2, with a weak D call TRBD1 (5 bases). Germline CDR1 is SGHTA and CDR2 is FQGNSA. V lost 4 bases and J 4 bases, leaving 13 bases between the germline ends. The CDR3 runs to 14 residues.

The chain is built from TRBV6-5 and TRBJ2-3; 8 bases are shared with TRBD1. The CDR3 loop spans 12 amino acids. Germline values: CDR1 MNHEY, CDR2 SVGAGI. With V trimmed by 4 bases and J by 14 bases, 8 bases remained unmatched. The CDR3 sequence: CASSWIGQGWYF. Written as DNA, the CDR3 is TGTGCCAGCAGTTGGATCGGACAGGGATGGTATTTT.

Here the CDR3 DNA reads TGTGCCAGTAGTACCCCGGGGGGGGCGAACACTGAAGCTTTCTTT. It specifies CASSTPGGANTEAFF. The gene calls are TRBV19 and TRBJ1-1; possible D gene TRBD1, 6 bases. The germline V gene encodes CDR1 LNHDA and CDR2 SQIVND (reference sequence). V shed 4 bases and J shed 1 base, with 13 bases lying between them. The CDR3 is 15 residues long.

The rearrangement joins TRBV18 to TRBJ2-5; no definite D call. Trimming removed 0 bases from V and 0 bases from J, with 11 bases in between. The CDR3 extends over 16 amino acids. CDR1 and CDR2 (germline): KGHSH, LQKENI. The CDR3 nucleotides read TGTGCCAGCTCACCACCGAGTATCGCGTACCAAGAGACCCAGTACTTC. It specifies CASSPPSIAYQETQYF.

This clonotype was observed a handful of times. The chain links TRBV6-1 to TRBJ1-2, with D possibly TRBD1 on 5 matching bases. The CDR3 runs 16 residues. CDR1 MNHNS and CDR2 SASEGT come from the germline V gene. V lost 7 bases to trimming and J lost 0 bases, with 18 bases between them. For the CDR3, the DNA is TGTGCCAGCACCCCCGGGGTTGGGGGTGCTAACTATGGCTACACCTTC. Its protein is CASTPGVGGANYGYTF.

This chain joins TRBV20-1 and TRBJ2-6, with D unclear. Germline V CDR1 and CDR2: DFQATT, SNEGSKA (reference sequence). V was cut by 4 bases and J by 2 bases, with 6 bases left in between. This CDR3 has 13 residues. The CDR3 sequence: CSAMRPGANVLTF. Written as DNA, the CDR3 is TGCAGTGCTATGAGGCCTGGGGCCAACGTCCTGACTTTC.

This clonotype was counted once. The chain uses TRBV5-1 and TRBJ2-5, with no clear D. Looked up from germline, CDR1 is SGHRS and CDR2 is YFSETQ. The CDR3 loop spans 14 amino acids. V lost 0 bases and J lost 2, with 8 bases in between. The CDR3 DNA sequence: TGCGCCAGCAGCTTGGTGCCGCAGCAAGAGACCCAGTACTTC. This gives the protein CASSLVPQQETQYF. The full variable domain, completed using reference TRBV5-1 and TRBJ2-5, is KAGVTQTPRYLIKTRGQQVTLSCSPISGHRSVSWYQQTPGQGLQFLFEYFSETQRNKGNFPGRFSGRQFSNSRSEMNVSTLELGDSALYLCASSLVPQQETQYFGPGTRLLVL.

The rearrangement joins TRBV5-1 to TRBJ1-1; D perhaps matches TRBD1 (5 bases). V lost 4 bases to trimming and J lost 0 bases, with 19 bases between them. This CDR3 has 17 residues. Germline loops: CDR1 SGHRS, CDR2 YFSETQ. The CDR3: CASSIGTPATMNTEAFF. The CDR3 coding sequence is TGCGCCAGCAGCATAGGGACGCCTGCCACCATGAACACTGAAGCTTTCTTT.

The V gene is TRBV14, the J gene TRBJ1-1; D not resolved. Germline V gives CDR1 SGHDN, CDR2 FVKESK. Trimming removed 3 bases from V and 1 base from J, with 9 bases in between. The CDR3 has 14 residues. The CDR3 reads CASSHTGRNTEAFF. Here the CDR3 DNA reads TGTGCCAGCAGCCATACCGGGAGGAACACTGAAGCTTTCTTT.

The V call is TRBV19, the J call TRBJ2-1; TRBD1 matches at 8 bases. CDR3 size: 15 residues. The germline CDR1 and CDR2 sequences are LNHDA and SQIVND (reference sequence). With 3 bases clipped from V and 6 bases from J, the junction kept 7 bases outside the gene matches. The CDR3 protein is CASSIITGGFNEQFF. In DNA form, the CDR3 reads TGTGCCAGTAGTATTATAACAGGGGGGTTCAATGAGCAGTTCTTC. Variable domain in full (rest from reference TRBV19 and TRBJ2-1): DGGITQSPKYLFRKEGQNVTLSCEQNLNHDAMYWYRQDPGQGLRLIYYSQIVNDFQKGDIAEGYSVSREKKESFPLTVTSAQKNPTAFYLCASSIITGGFNEQFFGPGTRLTVL.

This clonotype was detected only a few times. CDR3 in amino acids: CASSHGSGTPRELFF. In DNA form, the CDR3 reads TGTGCCAGCAGCCACGGAAGTGGTACCCCCCGGGAGCTGTTTTTT. The genes are TRBV7-2 and TRBJ2-2; D call uncertain. CDR3 length equals 15 residues. CDR1 and CDR2 from the germline V gene are SGHTA and FQGNSA. The V gene lost 5 bases and the J gene lost 9 bases, with 19 bases spanning the gap.

The sample holds a few counts of this clonotype. The CDR3: CASSFGGSRPYEQYV. CDR3 DNA: TGTGCCAGCAGTTTTGGCGGGTCCCGTCCCTACGAGCAGTACGTC. The V gene is TRBV28, the J gene TRBJ2-7; a possible D gene is TRBD2 (5 bases). V was cut by 3 bases and J by 2 bases, with 14 bases left in between. Germline assignment: CDR1 MDHEN and CDR2 SYDVKM. The CDR3 runs 15 residues.

The table lists this clonotype with a few counts. The chain links TRBV19 to TRBJ1-5; 8 bases fit TRBD1. After removal of 7 bases from V and 0 bases from J, the junction contained 5 bases not matched to a gene. The CDR3 contains 15 residues. Germline CDR1 LNHDA, CDR2 SQIVND (reference sequence). The CDR3 DNA is TGTGCCAGTACGAGACAGGGGATTAGCAATCAGCCCCAGCATTTT. It translates to CASTRQGISNQPQHF.

CDR3 bases: TGTGCCAGCAGGAGGGGGGGGCAGGGCAGCTCCTACAATGAGCAGTTCTTC. This codes for CASRRGGQGSSYNEQFF. The rearrangement links TRBV7-8 to TRBJ2-1, with TRBD2 as a possible D gene (7 bases). V shed 6 bases and J shed 0 bases, with 18 bases lying between them. The germline CDR1 and CDR2 sequences are SGHVS and FQNEAQ. The CDR3 is 17 amino acids.

CDR3 DNA: TGTGCCAGCAGTTATCTCGGGACAGGGGATGAAAAACTGTTTTTT. Amino acids: CASSYLGTGDEKLFF. The gene calls are TRBV6-5 and TRBJ1-4; 10 nucleotides agree with TRBD1. V trimming: 3 bases; J trimming: 6 bases; junction bases outside the gene matches: 4. CDR3 size: 15 residues. Germline CDR1 and CDR2: MNHEY and SVGAGI.

This clonotype came up a few times. A single base separates this from a much larger clone, so it may be a read error. The V and J genes are TRBV6-6 and TRBJ1-2, with D possibly being TRBD1 (5 bases). Between the trimmed V and J ends, which lost 6 bases and 2 bases, there was a span of 7 bases. This CDR3 spans 12 amino acids. Germline V CDR1 and CDR2: MNHNY, SVGAGI (reference sequence). This chain's CDR3 is CASSRDNYGYTF. CDR3 DNA: TGTGCCAGCAGCCGGGACAACTATGGCTACACCTTC.

This clonotype occurred many times. The rearrangement joins TRBV5-6 to TRBJ2-7; 9 nucleotides align to TRBD1. J gave up 5 bases and V 2 bases, and 8 bases lay outside the gene matches. This CDR3 is built from 15 residues. The germline V gene has CDR1 SGHDT and CDR2 YYEEEE. In DNA form, the CDR3 reads TGTGCCAGCAGCTTCGACCGGACAGGGGTGAACGAGCAGTACTTC. Its protein is CASSFDRTGVNEQYF.

This clonotype has more than one count but fewer than ten. The CDR3 protein is CASTRGPTGDTQYF. CDR3 bases: TGCGCCAGCACGCGGGGGCCCACCGGGGATACGCAGTATTTT. This chain uses TRBV5-1 with TRBJ2-3, with D perhaps TRBD2 (7 bases). The CDR3 is 14 amino acids. Germline V gene lookup returns CDR1 SGHRS and CDR2 YFSETQ. Trimming cost V 6 bases and J 6 bases, with 17 bases left between them.

This clonotype occurred a few times. The rearrangement joins TRBV20-1 to TRBJ2-2; D gene unclear. V dropped 0 bases and J dropped 2 bases, with 13 bases sitting between them. Germline CDR1 is DFQATT and CDR2 is SNEGSKA (reference sequence). The CDR3 covers 16 residues. In DNA, the CDR3 is TGCAGTGCTAGAGATATTAGGTCCTCCAACACCGGGGAGCTGTTTTTT. Protein product: CSARDIRSSNTGELFF.

This clonotype was detected only a few times. The chain couples TRBV29-1 to TRBJ2-7; D possibly corresponds to TRBD1 (5 bases). There are 12 residues in the CDR3. Per the germline V gene, CDR1 is SQVTM and CDR2 is ANQGSEA. Trimming shortened V by 6 bases and J by 6 bases, and 15 bases separated the two germline ends. For the CDR3, the DNA is TGCAGCGTCGCGACTCAGGGCCGCGAGCAGTACTTC. Protein product: CSVATQGREQYF.